The entry below describes one TCR beta chain. In the original workflow: Reference gene primer amplification yielded estimated nucleated cell counts. Repertoires were generated with immunoSEQ multiplex PCR, while TCRdb's copy carries only in-frame clones and drops some. V and J calls and clone size are copied from that table; D and trimming were computed from the DNA. The sample yields approximately 88,000 clones, around nine tenths seen once. This sample was taken from a study of blood T cell repertoires in COVID-19. Turning to the study itself: Some COVID-19 samples were acute and others convalescent; all came from the United States, Italy and Spain. Sample material is recorded as cDNA or gDNA derived from T cells, B-cell-depleted T cells, or PBMCs.

The CDR3 covers 18 residues. The junction had 15 bases not matched to a gene; V was cut back by 1 base and J by 3 bases. CDR1 and CDR2 from the germline V gene are MGHRA and YSYEKL. The J gene is TRBJ2-7, the V gene TRBV4-1; 7 bases fit TRBD2. Sequencing was done on a sample of peripheral blood. The TCR was taken from a woman aged 45 to 65 in a cohort sampled during active COVID-19. Written as DNA, the CDR3 is TGCGCCAGCAGCCAAGGCCCACCCGCTTCCCGGGGGGACTACGAGCAGTACTTC. It is translated as CASSQGPPASRGDYEQYF.